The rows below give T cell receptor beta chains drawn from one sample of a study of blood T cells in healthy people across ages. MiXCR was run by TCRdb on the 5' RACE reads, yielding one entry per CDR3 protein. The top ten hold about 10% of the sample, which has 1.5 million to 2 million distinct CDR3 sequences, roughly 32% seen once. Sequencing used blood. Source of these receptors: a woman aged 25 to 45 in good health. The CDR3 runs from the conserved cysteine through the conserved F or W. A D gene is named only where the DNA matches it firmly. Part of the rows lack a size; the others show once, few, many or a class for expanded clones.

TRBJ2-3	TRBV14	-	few	CASSQGLVVTDTQYF	TGTGCCAGCAGCCAAGGGCTAGTCGTCACAGATACGCAGTATTTT
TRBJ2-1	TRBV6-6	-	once	CASSYGRVSNEQFF	TGTGCCAGCAGTTACGGCAGAGTCTCCAATGAGCAGTTCTTC
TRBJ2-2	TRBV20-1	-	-	CSARDGERGAGELFF	TGCAGTGCTAGAGATGGAGAGAGGGGCGCCGGGGAGCTGTTTTTT
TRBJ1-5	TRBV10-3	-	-	CAISVGLEVNQPQHF	TGTGCCATCAGTGTGGGGCTTGAGGTGAATCAGCCCCAGCATTTT
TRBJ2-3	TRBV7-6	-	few	CASSKLADLTDTQYF	TGTGCCAGCAGCAAACTAGCAGATCTCACAGATACGCAGTATTTT
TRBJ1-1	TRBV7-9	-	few	CASSLGELNTEAFF	TGTGCCAGCAGCTTAGGAGAACTTAACACTGAAGCTTTCTTT
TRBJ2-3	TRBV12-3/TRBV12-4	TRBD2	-	CASSLWAGGGDTQYF	TGTGCCAGCAGTTTATGGGCGGGGGGGGGAGATACGCAGTATTTT
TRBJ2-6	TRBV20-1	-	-	CSANFPGRSGANVLTF	TGCAGTGCAAACTTCCCGGGCCGCTCTGGGGCCAACGTCCTGACTTTC
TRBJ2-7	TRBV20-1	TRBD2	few	CSARALAGDTPEQYF	TGCAGTGCTAGAGCCTTAGCGGGAGATACCCCCGAGCAGTACTTC
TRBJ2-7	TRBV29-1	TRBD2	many	CSAGGDGEQYF	TGCAGCGCTGGGGGGGACGGCGAGCAGTACTTC
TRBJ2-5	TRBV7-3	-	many	CASSLSNVPKETQYF	TGTGCCAGCAGCTTGAGTAACGTGCCCAAAGAGACCCAGTACTTC
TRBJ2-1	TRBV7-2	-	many	CASSFDRLSYNEQFF	TGTGCCAGCAGCTTCGACAGGCTCTCCTACAATGAGCAGTTCTTC
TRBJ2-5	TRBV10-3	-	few	CAISYGRGETQYF	TGTGCCATCAGTTACGGGCGGGGTGAGACCCAGTACTTC
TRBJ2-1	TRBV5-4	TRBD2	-	CASSLAPAGLAGGNEQFF	TGTGCCAGCAGCTTGGCCCCAGCGGGGCTAGCGGGAGGCAATGAGCAGTTCTTC
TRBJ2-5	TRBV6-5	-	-	CASSSGGLWGTQYF	TGTGCCAGCAGCTCAGGGGGACTCTGGGGGACCCAGTACTTC
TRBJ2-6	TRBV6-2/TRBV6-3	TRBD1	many	CASSTPDRGTIAGANVLTF	TGTGCCAGCAGTACGCCGGACAGGGGTACTATTGCTGGGGCCAACGTCCTGACTTTC
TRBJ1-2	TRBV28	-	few	CASSILTDRYGYTF	TGTGCCAGCAGTATCCTGACAGACCGCTATGGCTACACCTTC
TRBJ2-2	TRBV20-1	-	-	CSAEAGTGELFF	TGCAGTGCTGAGGCCGGGACCGGGGAGCTGTTTTTT
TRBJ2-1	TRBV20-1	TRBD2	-	CSARDRVAGGVNKLINEQFF	TGCAGTGCTAGAGATCGGGTAGCGGGAGGGGTCAATAAATTGATCAATGAGCAGTTCTTC
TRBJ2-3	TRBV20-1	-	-	CSARRASGTDTQYF	TGCAGTGCTAGAAGGGCTAGCGGCACAGATACGCAGTATTTT
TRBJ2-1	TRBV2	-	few	CASSVHNEQFF	TGTGCCAGCAGTGTGCACAATGAGCAGTTCTTC
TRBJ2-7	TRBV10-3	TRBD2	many	CAISPGRGGDEQYF	TGTGCCATCAGCCCAGGGCGGGGGGGCGACGAGCAGTACTTC
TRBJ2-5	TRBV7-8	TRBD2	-	CASSTTGTSGSGLQETQYF	TGTGCCAGCAGCACCACCGGGACTAGCGGGAGTGGGCTTCAAGAGACCCAGTACTTC
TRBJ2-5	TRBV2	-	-	CASNRRKETQYF	TGTGCCAGCAATCGTCGGAAGGAGACCCAGTACTTC
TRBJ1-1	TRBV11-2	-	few	CASSRGPAEAFF	TGTGCCAGCAGCCGCGGGCCCGCTGAAGCTTTCTTT
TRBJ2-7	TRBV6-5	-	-	CASSSSLELEEQYF	TGTGCCAGCAGTTCCTCGCTTGAGCTTGAGGAGCAGTACTTC
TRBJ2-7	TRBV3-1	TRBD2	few	CASSPGRDRSYEQYF	TGTGCCAGCAGCCCCGGGAGGGATAGATCCTACGAGCAGTACTTC
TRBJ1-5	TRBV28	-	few	CASSWYGGGPNQPQHF	TGTGCCAGCAGTTGGTACGGGGGTGGTCCGAATCAGCCCCAGCATTTT
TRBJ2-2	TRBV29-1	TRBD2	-	CSAALAGAVNTGELFF	TGCAGCGCCGCACTAGCGGGAGCCGTTAACACCGGGGAGCTGTTTTTT
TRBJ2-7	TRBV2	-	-	CASSRQGVRGYF	TGTGCCAGCAGTCGTCAGGGAGTGAGGGGGTACTTC
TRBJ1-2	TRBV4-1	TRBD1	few	CASSPTGQGHYGYTF	TGCGCCAGCAGCCCGACGGGACAGGGACACTATGGCTACACCTTC
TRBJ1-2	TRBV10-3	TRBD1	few	CAISGTGDHGHTF	TGTGCCATCAGTGGGACAGGGGATCATGGCCACACCTTC
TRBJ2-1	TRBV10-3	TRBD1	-	CAISESLFTGGHNEQFF	TGTGCCATCAGTGAGTCGTTGTTTACAGGGGGACACAATGAGCAGTTCTTC
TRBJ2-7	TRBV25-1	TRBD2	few	CASSDRERGTDEQYF	TGTGCCAGCAGTGATAGGGAGCGGGGGACCGACGAGCAGTACTTC
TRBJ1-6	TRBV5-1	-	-	CASSFGRENSPLHF	TGCGCCAGCAGCTTTGGACGGGAAAATTCACCCCTCCACTTT
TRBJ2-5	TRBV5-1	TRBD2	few	CASSLRRGAQETQYF	TGCGCCAGCAGCTTGCGGCGGGGGGCCCAAGAGACCCAGTACTTC
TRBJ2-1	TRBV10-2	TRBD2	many	CASKVREGGEQFF	TGCGCCAGCAAGGTGCGGGAGGGGGGTGAGCAGTTCTTC
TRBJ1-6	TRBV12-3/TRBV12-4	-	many	CASTSTDSPLHF	TGTGCCAGCACCTCTACCGATTCACCCCTCCACTTT
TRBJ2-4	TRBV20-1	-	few	CSARDDLAKNIQYF	TGCAGTGCTAGAGACGACCTAGCCAAAAACATTCAGTACTTC
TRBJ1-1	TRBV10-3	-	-	CAIGGYLSTEAFF	TGTGCCATTGGGGGCTACCTGAGCACTGAAGCTTTCTTT
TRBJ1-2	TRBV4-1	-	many	CASSQVGKTNYGYTF	TGCGCCAGCAGCCAAGTTGGGAAAACTAACTATGGCTACACCTTC
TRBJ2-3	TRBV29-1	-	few	CSVLQGGFTDTQYF	TGCAGCGTTCTACAGGGAGGTTTTACAGATACGCAGTATTTT
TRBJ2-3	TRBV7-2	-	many	CASSLGYPDTQYF	TGTGCCAGCAGCTTGGGGTACCCAGATACGCAGTATTTT
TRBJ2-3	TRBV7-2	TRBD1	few	CATSQGSTDTQYF	TGTGCCACCTCACAGGGGAGCACAGATACGCAGTATTTT
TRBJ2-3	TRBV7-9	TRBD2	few	CASSSQRGQYF	TGTGCCAGCAGCTCCCAGCGGGGGCAGTATTTT
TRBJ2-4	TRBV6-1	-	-	CASRPATTLGGLGTKNIQYF	TGTGCCAGCCGCCCCGCAACCACCTTAGGCGGGCTCGGGACCAAAAACATTCAGTACTTC
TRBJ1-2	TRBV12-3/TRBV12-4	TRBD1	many	CASSPGGHGYTF	TGTGCCAGCAGCCCAGGGGGCCACGGCTACACCTTC
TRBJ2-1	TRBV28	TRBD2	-	CASSSGGKQFF	TGTGCCAGCAGTTCGGGGGGGAAGCAGTTCTTC
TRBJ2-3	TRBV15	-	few	CATSRVGPHPTQYF	TGTGCCACCAGCAGAGTTGGGCCCCACCCTACGCAGTATTTT
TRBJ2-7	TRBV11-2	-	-	CASRFSGDEQYF	TGTGCCAGCAGGTTTTCAGGGGACGAGCAGTACTTC
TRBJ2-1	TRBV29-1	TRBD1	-	CSVAGQVLKNEQFF	TGCAGCGTCGCGGGACAGGTCCTTAAGAATGAGCAGTTCTTC
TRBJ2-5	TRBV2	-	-	CASNEVFETQYF	TGTGCCAGCAACGAGGTATTTGAGACCCAGTACTTC
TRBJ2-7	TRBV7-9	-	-	CASSSRQLSTYEQYF	TGTGCCAGCAGCTCCCGACAGTTATCAACCTACGAGCAGTACTTC
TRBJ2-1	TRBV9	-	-	CASSSWNEQFF	TGTGCCAGCTCGTCGTGGAATGAGCAGTTCTTC
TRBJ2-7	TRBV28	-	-	CASSTFEQYF	TGTGCCAGCAGTACGTTCGAGCAGTACTTC
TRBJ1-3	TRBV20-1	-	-	CSAYTGTSGNTIYF	TGCAGTGCTTACACGGGGACCTCTGGAAACACCATATATTTT
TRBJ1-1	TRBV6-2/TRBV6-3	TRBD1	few	CASSYSAPDRPDTEAFF	TGTGCCAGCAGTTACTCTGCTCCGGACAGGCCGGACACTGAAGCTTTCTTT
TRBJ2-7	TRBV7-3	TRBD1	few	CASSLHGMDRGSYEQYF	TGTGCCAGCAGCCTACATGGGATGGACAGGGGATCGTACGAGCAGTACTTC
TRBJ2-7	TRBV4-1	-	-	CASSAQKGYEQYF	TGCGCCAGCAGCGCGCAGAAAGGATACGAGCAGTACTTC